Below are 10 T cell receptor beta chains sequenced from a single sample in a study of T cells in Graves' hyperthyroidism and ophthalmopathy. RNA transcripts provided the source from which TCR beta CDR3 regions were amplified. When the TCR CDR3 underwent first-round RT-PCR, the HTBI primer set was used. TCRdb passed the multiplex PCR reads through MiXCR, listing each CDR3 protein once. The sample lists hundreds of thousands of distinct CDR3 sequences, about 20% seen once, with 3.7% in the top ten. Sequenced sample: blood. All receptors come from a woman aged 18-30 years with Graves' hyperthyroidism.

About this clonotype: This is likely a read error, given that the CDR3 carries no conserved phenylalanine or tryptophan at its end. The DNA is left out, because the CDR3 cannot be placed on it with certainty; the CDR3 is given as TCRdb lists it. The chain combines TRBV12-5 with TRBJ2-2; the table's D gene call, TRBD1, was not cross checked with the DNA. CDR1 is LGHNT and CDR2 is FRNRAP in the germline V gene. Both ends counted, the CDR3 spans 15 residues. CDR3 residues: CASGPEYGTAGELCL.

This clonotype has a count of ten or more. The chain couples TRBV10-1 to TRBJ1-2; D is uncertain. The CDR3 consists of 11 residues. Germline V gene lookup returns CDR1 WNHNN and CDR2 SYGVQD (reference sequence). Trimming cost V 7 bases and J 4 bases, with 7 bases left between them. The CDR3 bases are TGCGCCAGCAACGGAGTCTATGGCTACACCTTC. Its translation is CASNGVYGYTF.

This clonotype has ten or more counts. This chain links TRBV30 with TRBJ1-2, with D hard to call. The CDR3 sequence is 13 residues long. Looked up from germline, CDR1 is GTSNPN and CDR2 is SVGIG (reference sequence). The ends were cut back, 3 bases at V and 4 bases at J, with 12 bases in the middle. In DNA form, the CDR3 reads TGTGCCTGGAGAACCGGTAGGCGCTATGGCTACACCTTC. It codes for CAWRTGRRYGYTF.

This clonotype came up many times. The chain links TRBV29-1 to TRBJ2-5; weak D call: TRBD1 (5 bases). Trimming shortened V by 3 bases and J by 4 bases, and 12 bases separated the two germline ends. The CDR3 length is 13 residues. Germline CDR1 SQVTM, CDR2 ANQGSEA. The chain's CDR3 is CSVDAGSAETQYF. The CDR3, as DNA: TGCAGCGTTGACGCAGGGTCAGCAGAGACCCAGTACTTC.

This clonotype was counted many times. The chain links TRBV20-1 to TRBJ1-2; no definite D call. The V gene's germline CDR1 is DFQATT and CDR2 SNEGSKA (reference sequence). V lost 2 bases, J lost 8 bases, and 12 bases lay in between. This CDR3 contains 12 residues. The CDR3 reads CSARPASGGYTF. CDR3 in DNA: TGCAGTGCTAGACCCGCCTCCGGAGGCTACACCTTC.

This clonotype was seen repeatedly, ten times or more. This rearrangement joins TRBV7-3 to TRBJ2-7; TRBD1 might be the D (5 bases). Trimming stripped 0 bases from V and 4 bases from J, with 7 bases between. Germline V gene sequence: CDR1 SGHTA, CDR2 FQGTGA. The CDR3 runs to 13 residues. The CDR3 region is CASSLTPGYEQYF. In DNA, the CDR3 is TGTGCCAGCAGCTTAACGCCAGGGTACGAGCAGTACTTC. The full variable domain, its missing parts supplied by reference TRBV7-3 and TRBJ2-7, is GAGVSQTPSNKVTEKGKYVELRCDPISGHTALYWYRQSLGQGPEFLIYFQGTGAADDSGLPNDRFFAVRPEGSVSTLKIQRTERGDSAVYLCASSLTPGYEQYFGPGTRLTVT.

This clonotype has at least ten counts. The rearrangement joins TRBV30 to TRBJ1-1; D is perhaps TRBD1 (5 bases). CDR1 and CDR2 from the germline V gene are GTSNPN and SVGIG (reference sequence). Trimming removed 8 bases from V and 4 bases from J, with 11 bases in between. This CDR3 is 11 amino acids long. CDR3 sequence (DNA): TGTGCCCATTCAAGGGGCACTGAAGCTTTCTTT. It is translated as CAHSRGTEAFF.

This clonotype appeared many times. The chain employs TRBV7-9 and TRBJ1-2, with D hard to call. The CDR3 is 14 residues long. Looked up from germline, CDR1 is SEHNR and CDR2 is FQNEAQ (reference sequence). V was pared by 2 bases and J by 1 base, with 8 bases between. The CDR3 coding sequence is TGTGCCAGCAGCTTATCCAGCTTTAACTATGGCTACACCTTC. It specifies CASSLSSFNYGYTF.

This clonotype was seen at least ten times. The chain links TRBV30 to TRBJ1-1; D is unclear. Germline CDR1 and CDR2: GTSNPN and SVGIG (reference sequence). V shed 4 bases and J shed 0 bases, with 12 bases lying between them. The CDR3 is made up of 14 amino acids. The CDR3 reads CAWTSVRVNTEAFF. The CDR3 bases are TGTGCCTGGACCTCCGTACGGGTGAACACTGAAGCTTTCTTT.

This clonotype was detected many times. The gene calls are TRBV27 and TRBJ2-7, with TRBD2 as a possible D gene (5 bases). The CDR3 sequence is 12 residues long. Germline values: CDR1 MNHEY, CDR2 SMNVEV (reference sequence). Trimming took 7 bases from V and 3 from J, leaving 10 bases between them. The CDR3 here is CASTGLHYEQYF. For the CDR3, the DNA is TGTGCCAGCACCGGACTCCACTACGAGCAGTACTTC.